This T cell receptor beta chain was sequenced for a study of blood T cell repertoires in COVID-19. The wider study: From the United States, Italy and Spain came samples of acute and convalescent COVID-19. Sample material is recorded as cDNA or gDNA derived from T cells, B-cell-depleted T cells, or PBMCs.

How the authors handled the data: The assay estimated nucleated cells by amplifying reference gene primers. Using immunoSEQ multiplex PCR, the repertoire was profiled, and TCRdb retains in-frame clones only, with some absent. The V and J calls and clone size come from that table; D and trimming were worked out from the DNA. The sample gives roughly 70,000 clones, roughly 87% of which show up once; around a fifth is in the top ten. The J segment lost 4 bases and the V segment lost 0 bases, leaving 7 bases of the junction unmatched. Germline CDR1 and CDR2: SGHRS and YFSETQ. The CDR3 extends over 17 amino acids.

The genes are TRBV5-1 and TRBJ2-2; the match to TRBD1 covers 9 bases. What was sequenced was peripheral blood. This sequence originates from a woman over 75 with acute or convalescent COVID-19. The CDR3 loop is CASSLGRDRAVTGELFF. DNA of the CDR3: TGCGCCAGCAGCTTGGGTCGGGACAGGGCTGTCACCGGGGAGCTGTTTTTT.